Listed below are T cell receptor beta chains from one sample, sequenced in a study of CD8 T cells in Susac syndrome. One entry per CDR3 protein, called by TCRdb with MiXCR from the immunoSEQ multiplex PCR reads. The sample lists approximately 120,000 distinct CDR3 sequences, roughly 89% occurring once. The material sequenced was CD8+ T cells from PBMCs. All receptors come from a human donor with multiple sclerosis. Each CDR3 is given with its conserved first and last residue. Fields, in order: D gene, J gene, V gene, clone size, CDR3 DNA, CDR3 protein. D genes are given only for firm matches. Rows may omit the clone size; those that give it use once, few, many or a size class.

>.|TRBJ2-7|TRBV27|.
TGTGCCAGCAGTTTCGTCAGTTCCTACGAGCAGTACTTC
CASSFVSSYEQYF
>TRBD1|TRBJ1-1|TRBV13|.
TGTGCCAGCAGCCGAGCAACAGGGGGCGCGACGGCTGAAGCTTTCTTT
CASSRATGGATAEAFF
>.|TRBJ2-3|TRBV7-9|.
TGTGCCAGCAGCTTAGAGGCCCCGCCAGATACGCAGTATTTT
CASSLEAPPDTQYF
>TRBD1|TRBJ2-1|TRBV19|.
TGTGCCAGTAGTATAGACATTGACCAGGGGGTTTGGGATGAGCAGTTCTTC
CASSIDIDQGVWDEQFF
>.|TRBJ1-1|TRBV6-5|.
TGTGCCAGCAGTTCGGTACAGGGCTACACTGAAGCTTTCTTT
CASSSVQGYTEAFF
>.|TRBJ2-5|TRBV6-1|once
TGTGCCAGCATAGGACCGACCTTAGTGGCCCAGTACTTC
CASIGPTLVAQYF
>.|TRBJ2-1|TRBV7-9|.
TGTGCCAGCAGCCTCGGGGCGCGCTCCTACAATGAGCAGTTCTTC
CASSLGARSYNEQFF
>TRBD1|TRBJ2-1|TRBV2|.
TGTGCCAGCATAACAGGGGACTACAATGAGCAGTTCTTC
CASITGDYNEQFF
>.|TRBJ2-1|TRBV9|.
TGTGCCAGCAGCGTAGAGCCTGTCAGTGAGAATGAGCAGTTCTTC
CASSVEPVSENEQFF
>.|TRBJ1-4|TRBV4-1|.
TGCGCCAGCAGCCACGTGGGGGATGAAAAACTGTTTTTT
CASSHVGDEKLFF
>.|TRBJ1-1|TRBV12-3/TRBV12-4|.
TGTGCCAGCAGCTTCGGGCCCACGAACACTGAAGCTTTCTTT
CASSFGPTNTEAFF
>.|TRBJ2-1|TRBV28|.
TGTGCCAGCAGTTTACAGGATCTGAGGAATGAGCAGTTCTTC
CASSLQDLRNEQFF
>.|TRBJ1-2|TRBV6-5|.
TGTGCCAGCGCCCCCGGGCAGGGGTATGGCTACACCTTC
CASAPGQGYGYTF
>TRBD1|TRBJ2-7|TRBV6-1|.
TGTGCCAGCGGGAGAAATGTCGGACAGGGGGCTTACGAGCAGTACTTC
CASGRNVGQGAYEQYF
>.|TRBJ2-7|TRBV28|.
TGTGCCAGCAGGACCCCAAGCTTTGGCTACGAGCAGTACTTC
CASRTPSFGYEQYF
>TRBD2|TRBJ2-1|TRBV24-1|.
TGTGCCACCAGTGATCCACGGACTAGCGGGCGCTACAATGAGCAGTTCTTC
CATSDPRTSGRYNEQFF
>.|TRBJ2-4|TRBV6-6|.
TGTGCCAGCAGTTACAGGCAGCTAGCCAAAAACATTCAGTACTTC
CASSYRQLAKNIQYF
>TRBD2|TRBJ2-2|TRBV6-2/TRBV6-3|.
TGTGCCAGCAGCAAGGGACTAGCGGGAGATTTTCGTGCCGGGGAGCTGTTTTTT
CASSKGLAGDFRAGELFF
>.|TRBJ1-1|TRBV4-1|.
TGCGCCAGCAGCCAAGTGGGGCGAATTGAAGCTTTCTTT
CASSQVGRIEAFF
>.|TRBJ2-5|TRBV3-1|.
TGTGCCAGCAGCCAAGGTCTTCCGGGGGAGACCCAGTACTTC
CASSQGLPGETQYF
>.|TRBJ2-1|TRBV29-1|.
TGCAGCGCCTGGCCCCCCGCTGGGGAGCAGTTCTTC
CSAWPPAGEQFF
>.|TRBJ2-2|TRBV5-4|.
TGTGCCAGCAGCTTAGCTCCGGGCACCGGGGAGCTGTTTTTT
CASSLAPGTGELFF
>.|TRBJ1-1|TRBV5-5|.
TGTGCCAGCAGCTTGGCCCACTCTGAAGCTTTCTTT
CASSLAHSEAFF
>.|TRBJ1-2|TRBV27|.
TGTGCCAGCAGTTTGGGGGGCGAAAACTATGGCTACACCTTC
CASSLGGENYGYTF
>.|TRBJ1-1|TRBV27|.
TGTGCCACCAGGGACTACACTGAAGCTTTCTTT
CATRDYTEAFF
>.|TRBJ2-7|TRBV7-9|.
TGTGCCAGCAGCCCCCGGGGGGCTAGCTCCTACGAGCAGTACTTC
CASSPRGASSYEQYF
>.|TRBJ1-2|TRBV25-1|.
TGTGCCAGCAGTGACGTAGAAGGGGTTTCCCATGGCTACACCTTC
CASSDVEGVSHGYTF
>TRBD2|TRBJ2-3|TRBV29-1|.
TGCAGCGTTGTAGCGGGAGCGGTAGATACGCAGTATTTT
CSVVAGAVDTQYF
>.|TRBJ2-7|TRBV4-1|.
TGCGCCAGCGGGTCGGCCAGCGGGCCTTACGAGCAGTACTTC
CASGSASGPYEQYF
>.|TRBJ2-2|TRBV6-2/TRBV6-3|once
TGTGCCAGCAGTTACGGGGCCATGGGCGCCGCCGGGGAGCTGTTTTTT
CASSYGAMGAAGELFF
>.|TRBJ2-5|TRBV6-2/TRBV6-3|.
TGTGCCAGCAGCCGCCCTGGCGGGACCCCCCAAGAGACCCAGTACTTC
CASSRPGGTPQETQYF
>TRBD1|TRBJ2-1|TRBV7-9|.
TGTGCCAGCAGCTCGACAGGGAGTTACAATGAGCAGTTCTTC
CASSSTGSYNEQFF
>.|TRBJ1-5|TRBV7-9|.
TGTGCCAGCAGCTCCGACCCGAACGGACAGCCCCAGCATTTT
CASSSDPNGQPQHF
>.|TRBJ1-3|TRBV9|.
TGTGCCAGCAGCGTAGGGGACATCTCGCCAAACACCATATATTTT
CASSVGDISPNTIYF
>TRBD2|TRBJ2-7|TRBV28|.
TGTGCCAGCAGTGTGACTAGCGGCTCCTACGAGCAGTACTTC
CASSVTSGSYEQYF
>.|TRBJ2-5|TRBV6-5|.
TGTGCCAGCAGTTACGGAGGAACCATATCGGAGACCCAGTACTTC
CASSYGGTISETQYF
>.|TRBJ2-7|TRBV19|few
TGTGCCAGTAGTGGAGACAGCTCCTACGAGCAGTACTTC
CASSGDSSYEQYF
>.|TRBJ2-1|TRBV4-1|.
TGCGCCAGCAGCCAAGATTGGGCCAATGAGCAGTTCTTC
CASSQDWANEQFF
>TRBD1|TRBJ2-3|TRBV7-9|.
TGTGCCAGCAGACCGACAGGGGCCGGCACAGATACGCAGTATTTT
CASRPTGAGTDTQYF
>.|TRBJ1-2|TRBV9|.
TGTGCCAGCAGCATATATGACTTGGACTATGGCTACACCTTC
CASSIYDLDYGYTF
>.|TRBJ2-7|TRBV27|.
TGTGCCAGCAGTTCTGGGGAGAAAAGCTACGAGCAGTACTTC
CASSSGEKSYEQYF
>.|TRBJ1-2|TRBV6-6|.
TGTGCCAGCAGTACGGCGACTCCGGGAAGCTATGGCTACACCTTC
CASSTATPGSYGYTF
>.|TRBJ2-7|TRBV14|.
TGTGCCAGCAGCCAAGGCCTAGTCCGGGTCGGGTCCTACGAGCAGTACTTC
CASSQGLVRVGSYEQYF
>.|TRBJ2-1|TRBV27|.
TGTGCCAGCAGTTTCACTAGCAATGAGCAGTTCTTC
CASSFTSNEQFF
>.|TRBJ1-1|TRBV2|few
TGTGCCAGCAGTCCTCCGGTGAACACTGAAGCTTTCTTT
CASSPPVNTEAFF
>.|TRBJ2-1|TRBV29-1|.
TGCAGCGTTGAAGATGAAGGCAGGGAACAAGGTGAGCAGTTCTTC
CSVEDEGREQGEQFF
>.|TRBJ2-7|TRBV7-9|.
TGTGCCAGCAGCTTAGGGGACGGGAAATTCTACGAGCAGTACTTC
CASSLGDGKFYEQYF
>.|TRBJ2-7|TRBV28|.
TGTGCCAGCAGTTCCCCGAGCGGGACACGACCCTACGAGCAGTACTTC
CASSSPSGTRPYEQYF
>.|TRBJ1-2|TRBV11-1|.
TGTGCCAGCAGTGAAATCCAGGACTATGGCTACACCTTC
CASSEIQDYGYTF
>.|TRBJ1-3|TRBV7-9|.
TGTGCCAGCAGCCCACCGAGAAAGGGGCCCAGCTCTGGAAACACCATATATTTT
CASSPPRKGPSSGNTIYF
>.|TRBJ2-7|TRBV27|.
TGTGCCAGCAGTTGGGCGGGATCCTACGAGCAGTACTTC
CASSWAGSYEQYF
>TRBD1|TRBJ1-1|TRBV6-6|.
TGTGCCAGCAGTTACGAAGCAGGGGGCGGGAACACTGAAGCTTTCTTT
CASSYEAGGGNTEAFF
>.|TRBJ2-4|TRBV14|.
TGTGCCAGCAGCCCAACAGGAAACATTCAGTACTTC
CASSPTGNIQYF
>.|TRBJ2-7|TRBV5-6|.
TGTGCCAGCAGCTTGGGGCTAGCGCCCTACGAGCAGTACTTC
CASSLGLAPYEQYF
>.|TRBJ2-1|TRBV29-1|.
TGCAGCGGCAAGGACTTCAATGAGCAGTTCTTC
CSGKDFNEQFF
>TRBD2|TRBJ2-7|TRBV2|.
TGTGCCAGCAGGACCGGGACTAATATATCCTACGAGCAGTACTTC
CASRTGTNISYEQYF
>.|TRBJ1-1|TRBV7-9|.
TGTGCCAGCTTCTCAGACATGTCAACGAACACTGAAGCTTTCTTT
CASFSDMSTNTEAFF
>.|TRBJ2-7|TRBV10-2|.
TGCGCCAGCAGTGAGTCGGTAGTTGAGTACTTC
CASSESVVEYF